This TCR beta chain was sequenced during a study of blood T cells in healthy people across ages. This clonotype turned up a few times. A second PCR of 7 to 11 cycles used a sample-barcoded 5' primer and a J-beta primer mix. TCRdb re-analysed the 5' RACE reads in MiXCR, keeping a single row per CDR3 protein. The sample has roughly 550,000 distinct CDR3 sequences; less than 25% are singletons. The data also belong to a second study, concerning T cells of mothers and their children.

The sequence was obtained from a boy aged 5-17 years in good health. Material: blood.

The CDR3 spells CASSTDRGLSGYTF. CDR3 nucleotides: TGTGCCAGCAGTACGGACAGGGGGCTGAGCGGCTACACCTTC. The chain carries TRBV28 and TRBJ1-2; TRBD1 matches at 11 bases. Germline CDR1 reads MDHEN; CDR2 reads SYDVKM. The CDR3 has 14 amino acids. V lost 5 bases, J lost 8 bases, and 7 bases stayed unmatched.